This TCR beta chain was sequenced in a study of T-cell reconstitution after alpha-beta-depleted transplantation in children (dated by TCRdb to 2016 to 2018). Describing the broader study: T-cell immune reconstitution after TCRalphabeta/CD19-depleted allogeneic hematopoietic cell transplantation in children was quantitatively tracked in the study by means of TCR repertoire profiling.

The protocol used for the library was PCR. TCRdb names Illumina HiSeq 2500 as the instrument used. To normalize quantification of the TCRbeta repertoire, the TCR libraries were built with molecular barcoding that relied on unique molecular identifiers. TCRdb applied fastp at Q25 and MiXCR to the public reads, then kept only in-frame beta chains. All rows with the same CDR3 protein become a single entry with the most common DNA and genes. The sample includes under 450,000 distinct CDR3 sequences, with about 14% observed a single time. The leading ten clones occupy around 4.1% of the sample. About this clonotype itself: The antigen this receptor binds is unknown. One base away there is no much larger clone; base qualities are not given.

The germline V gene specifies SQVTM as CDR1 and ANQGSEA as CDR2. Reading from cysteine to phenylalanine, the CDR3 counts 13 amino acids. Just the 39-base CDR3 DNA is kept, in frame starting at base 1. V and J are truncated by 5 bases and 1 base respectively, leaving an intervening sequence of 11 bases. Source: PBMCs, taken from the stem cell graft. This chain joins TRBV29-1 to TRBJ1-1; TRBD1 might be the D gene, on 6 matching bases. The clonotype was recovered from a human donor who donated a stem cell graft to a child with Fanconi anemia. The bases are TGCAGCGTTAAGACAGGTCCGAACACTGAAGCTTTCTTT. This translates into CSVKTGPNTEAFF.